The rows below give T cell receptor beta chains drawn from one sample of a study of regulatory T cells in long-lasting Graves disease. TCRdb ran MiXCR on the multiplex PCR reads and lists one entry per CDR3 protein. The sample lists a few hundred thousand distinct CDR3 sequences, roughly 15% seen once, with under 30% in the top ten. The data were also submitted as part of a second study, on T cells in Graves' hyperthyroidism and ophthalmopathy.

The sequencing here drew on peripheral blood mononuclear cells (PBMCs), taken at new diagnosis, from a patient treated with antithyroid drugs. These receptor sequences come from a woman aged 18-29 years with Graves disease. CDR3s include the opening cysteine and the closing phenylalanine or tryptophan. Each record gives: D gene, J gene, V gene, clone size, CDR3 DNA, CDR3 protein. D genes are given only for firm matches. Not every row has a clone size; where given, it reads once, few, many or a size class.

d_call: TRBD1; j_call: TRBJ2-5; v_call: TRBV7-9; clone_size: many; cdr3_nt: TGTGCCAGCAGCTCACAGGGGGCGCATCAAGAGACCCAGTACTTC; cdr3_aa: CASSSQGAHQETQYF
d_call: .; j_call: TRBJ2-2; v_call: TRBV5-1; clone_size: once; cdr3_nt: TGCGCCAGCAGCTCTATAAGACTGGACACCGGGGAGCTGTTTTTT; cdr3_aa: CASSSIRLDTGELFF
d_call: .; j_call: TRBJ2-7; v_call: TRBV4-1; clone_size: once; cdr3_nt: TGCGCCAGCAGCCAAGGTAGGGGCGGGCCAGCTAATTCTTACGAGCAGTACTTC; cdr3_aa: CASSQGRGGPANSYEQYF
d_call: .; j_call: TRBJ2-1; v_call: TRBV5-1; clone_size: many; cdr3_nt: TGCGCCAGCAGCTTGGTGCTAGCCAATGAGCAGTTCTTC; cdr3_aa: CASSLVLANEQFF
d_call: TRBD2; j_call: TRBJ2-7; v_call: TRBV27; clone_size: many; cdr3_nt: TGTGCCAGCAGGCCGCCAGCGGGAATCGAGCAGTACTTC; cdr3_aa: CASRPPAGIEQYF
d_call: .; j_call: TRBJ2-7; v_call: TRBV28; clone_size: many; cdr3_nt: TGTGCCAGCAGTCCGGGACGAAGAGCGTCCTCCTACGAGCAGTACTTC; cdr3_aa: CASSPGRRASSYEQYF
d_call: TRBD2; j_call: TRBJ2-1; v_call: TRBV28; clone_size: many; cdr3_nt: TGTGCCAGCAGATCAAGCGGGAGGGGGCAGAAGTACTTC; cdr3_aa: CASRSSGRGQKYF
d_call: TRBD2; j_call: TRBJ2-1; v_call: TRBV20-1; clone_size: .; cdr3_nt: TGCAGTGCTAGCGGGAGGGCTCACAATGAGCAGTTCTTC; cdr3_aa: CSASGRAHNEQFF
d_call: TRBD2; j_call: TRBJ2-3; v_call: TRBV12-3/TRBV12-4; clone_size: many; cdr3_nt: TGTGCCAGCAGTTTTTTCAGCGGGAGGGCCCTAGATACGCAGTATTTT; cdr3_aa: CASSFFSGRALDTQYF
d_call: .; j_call: TRBJ2-2; v_call: TRBV30; clone_size: .; cdr3_nt: TGTGCCTGGAGTGTACGCCAGGGATATAACGGGGAGCTGTTTTTT; cdr3_aa: CAWSVRQGYNGELFF
d_call: TRBD1; j_call: TRBJ1-2; v_call: TRBV4-1; clone_size: few; cdr3_nt: TGCGCCAGCACCCAGGGGGGTAGAGGGGACTATGGCTACACCTTC; cdr3_aa: CASTQGGRGDYGYTF
d_call: TRBD2; j_call: TRBJ2-1; v_call: TRBV27; clone_size: .; cdr3_nt: TGTGCCAGCAAAAGGACTAGCGGGAGAAGAGACAATGAGCAGTTCTTC; cdr3_aa: CASKRTSGRRDNEQFF
d_call: TRBD2; j_call: TRBJ2-3; v_call: TRBV19; clone_size: .; cdr3_nt: TGTGCCAGTAGGAGCCTTGGCTCGCGGGAGGGCCTCACAGATACGCAGTATTTT; cdr3_aa: CASRSLGSREGLTDTQYF
d_call: TRBD2; j_call: TRBJ2-1; v_call: TRBV19; clone_size: few; cdr3_nt: TGTGCCAGTAGCCCTGGGACTAGCGGGAGGACCAATGAGCAGTTCTTC; cdr3_aa: CASSPGTSGRTNEQFF
d_call: .; j_call: TRBJ2-1; v_call: TRBV6-1; clone_size: .; cdr3_nt: TGTGCCAGCACGCCTAGCAGAAACAATGGGCAGTTCTTC; cdr3_aa: CASTPSRNNGQFF
d_call: .; j_call: TRBJ1-2; v_call: TRBV7-8; clone_size: .; cdr3_nt: TGTGCCAGCAGCTCCGAAACAGGGTTCCCTCCGGATGGCTACACCTTC; cdr3_aa: CASSSETGFPPDGYTF
d_call: .; j_call: TRBJ1-2; v_call: TRBV11-3; clone_size: .; cdr3_nt: TGTGCCAGCAGCTTTAAGGAAGCCTATGGCTACACCTTC; cdr3_aa: CASSFKEAYGYTF
d_call: TRBD1; j_call: TRBJ2-7; v_call: TRBV7-2; clone_size: .; cdr3_nt: TGTGCCAGCAGCTTTACCGGGACAGGGGTCGACGAGCAGTACTTC; cdr3_aa: CASSFTGTGVDEQYF
d_call: .; j_call: TRBJ2-1; v_call: TRBV19; clone_size: many; cdr3_nt: TGTGCCAGTAGTGGCTTGGGGGCAAGGTACAATGAGCAGTTCTTC; cdr3_aa: CASSGLGARYNEQFF
d_call: .; j_call: TRBJ2-5; v_call: TRBV28; clone_size: many; cdr3_nt: TGTGCCAGCATCTCCCCGGGTAGGGCGCAAGAGACCCAGTACTTC; cdr3_aa: CASISPGRAQETQYF
d_call: .; j_call: TRBJ2-5; v_call: TRBV20-1; clone_size: many; cdr3_nt: TGCAGTGCTAACGTGGCAGCTATACAAGAGACCCAGTACTTC; cdr3_aa: CSANVAAIQETQYF
d_call: .; j_call: TRBJ1-1; v_call: TRBV2; clone_size: many; cdr3_nt: TGTGCCAGCAGTGAAGCACACAGCTCTAACACTGAAGCTTTCTTT; cdr3_aa: CASSEAHSSNTEAFF
d_call: .; j_call: TRBJ1-2; v_call: TRBV7-2; clone_size: many; cdr3_nt: TGTGCCAGCAGCTTAGCGCTCAGGGGTGGCTACACCTTC; cdr3_aa: CASSLALRGGYTF
d_call: .; j_call: TRBJ2-3; v_call: TRBV29-1; clone_size: .; cdr3_nt: TGCAGCGTTGAACTAGAGGCGCAGTATTTT; cdr3_aa: CSVELEAQYF
d_call: .; j_call: TRBJ2-7; v_call: TRBV20-1; clone_size: .; cdr3_nt: TGCAGTGCTAGTTCGGGGTTCGAGCAGTACTTC; cdr3_aa: CSASSGFEQYF
d_call: TRBD2; j_call: TRBJ2-3; v_call: TRBV19; clone_size: .; cdr3_nt: TGTGCCAGTAGTATAGCCGCTAGCGGCGCGGATACGCAGTATTTT; cdr3_aa: CASSIAASGADTQYF
d_call: .; j_call: TRBJ2-3; v_call: TRBV6-9; clone_size: many; cdr3_nt: TGTGCCAGCAGTTGGGGTGTAAGGGTCACAGATACGCAGTATTTT; cdr3_aa: CASSWGVRVTDTQYF
d_call: TRBD2; j_call: TRBJ2-7; v_call: TRBV14; clone_size: .; cdr3_nt: TGTGCCAGCAGCCAGCTTACCGTACCGGGACTAGCGGGAAGGGAGCAGTACTTC; cdr3_aa: CASSQLTVPGLAGREQYF
d_call: TRBD1; j_call: TRBJ1-2; v_call: TRBV12-3/TRBV12-4; clone_size: .; cdr3_nt: TGTGCCAGCAGCGGCGACAGGGGGAACTATGGCTACACCTTC; cdr3_aa: CASSGDRGNYGYTF
d_call: TRBD2; j_call: TRBJ2-1; v_call: TRBV28; clone_size: .; cdr3_nt: TGTGCCAGCAGTTCCTCCGCACTAGCGCCCAGCTCCTACAATGAGCAGTTCTTC; cdr3_aa: CASSSSALAPSSYNEQFF
d_call: TRBD1; j_call: TRBJ2-7; v_call: TRBV5-5; clone_size: many; cdr3_nt: TGTGCCAGCAGCTTGTCTCCCTCACAGGGGACCTACGAGCAGTACTTC; cdr3_aa: CASSLSPSQGTYEQYF
d_call: .; j_call: TRBJ2-7; v_call: TRBV5-1; clone_size: many; cdr3_nt: TGCGCCAGCAGCGCACAGAGCTCCTACGAGCAGTACTTC; cdr3_aa: CASSAQSSYEQYF
d_call: .; j_call: TRBJ1-6; v_call: TRBV13; clone_size: many; cdr3_nt: TGTGCCAGCAGCATCCCCAATTCACCCCTCCACTTT; cdr3_aa: CASSIPNSPLHF
d_call: .; j_call: TRBJ2-3; v_call: TRBV3-1; clone_size: few; cdr3_nt: TGTGCCAGCAGCCGATTCCGACAGCCTTTAGCAAAACTTACTAGCACAGATACGCAGTATTTT; cdr3_aa: CASSRFRQPLAKLTSTDTQYF
d_call: TRBD1; j_call: TRBJ2-1; v_call: TRBV19; clone_size: few; cdr3_nt: TGTGCCAGTAGTACCTCGACAGGGATGGGTGGCAATGAGCAGTTCTTC; cdr3_aa: CASSTSTGMGGNEQFF
d_call: .; j_call: TRBJ2-3; v_call: TRBV9; clone_size: .; cdr3_nt: TGTGCCAGCAGCGCGGACGCTACGGTCCCAGATACGCAGTATTTT; cdr3_aa: CASSADATVPDTQYF